The 23 T cell receptor beta chains given below trace back to one sample, sequenced in a study of T cells in Graves' hyperthyroidism and ophthalmopathy (dated by TCRdb to between 2018 and 2021). Libraries were constructed by multiplex PCR. Sequenced on an Illumina HiSeq 2000. The TCR beta CDR3 regions were amplified from the RNA transcripts. A first-round RT-PCR of the TCR CDR3 used the HTBI primer set with the Qiagen OneStep RT-PCR kit. Clones were called with MiXCR by TCRdb after fastp trimmed the public reads at Q25, and only in-frame beta chains were retained. Every entry covers one CDR3 protein and lists the most common genes and DNA from its rows. The sample table lists some 500,000 distinct CDR3 sequences, roughly a sixth of them with a count of one. Roughly 29% of the sample goes to the ten largest clones. Sequenced input: blood. These TCRs come from a woman in her 30s with Graves' ophthalmopathy.

This clonotype was detected many times. V is TRBV12-5 and J is TRBJ1-4; D remains unclear. Germline assignment: CDR1 LGHNT and CDR2 FRNRAP. Trimming removed 0 bases from V and 0 bases from J, with 11 bases in between. The CDR3 totals 17 residues. The CDR3 reads CASGLVWKPPTNEKLFF. The CDR3 nucleotides are TGTGCTAGTGGTTTGGTATGGAAGCCCCCAACTAATGAAAAACTGTTTTTT.

This clonotype was picked up a small number of times. This chain joins TRBV10-3 and TRBJ2-1; possible D gene TRBD2, 5 bases. V shed 8 bases and J shed 4 bases, with 12 bases lying between them. CDR1 is ENHRY and CDR2 is SYGVKD in the germline V gene. The CDR3 consists of 13 residues. CDR3 DNA: TGTGCCATCTGGGCGGGTCAATACAATGAGCAGTTCTTC. As protein: CAIWAGQYNEQFF.

The rearrangement uses TRBV5-1 and TRBJ2-7; 12 nucleotides line up with TRBD2. The CDR3 length is 17 residues. The germline gives CDR1 SGHRS, CDR2 YFSETQ. V lost 1 base and J lost 1; bases outside the gene matches: 6. CDR3 DNA: TGCGCCAGCAGCTTGTCGGCTAGCGGGGGGGGATCCTACGAGCAGTACTTC. Its protein is CASSLSASGGGSYEQYF.

The gene calls are TRBV4-3 and TRBJ2-2, with 7 nucleotides matching TRBD2. This CDR3 spans 17 amino acids. The junction had 6 bases not matched to a gene; V was cut back by 0 bases and J by 2 bases. CDR1 and CDR2 from the germline V gene are LGHNA and YSLEER. CDR3 region: CASSQEMASGNTGELFF. Here the CDR3 DNA reads TGCGCCAGCAGCCAAGAAATGGCTAGCGGAAACACCGGGGAGCTGTTTTTT.

This clonotype has a count of ten or more. The J gene is TRBJ2-6, the V gene TRBV12-3 or TRBV12-4, with D possibly TRBD1 on 6 matching bases. The CDR3 runs to 21 residues. The V and J ends lost 5 bases and 0 bases respectively, with 26 bases between them. The CDR3 reads CASSPRGGSPHPFSGANVLTF. The CDR3 nucleotides are TGTGCCAGCAGTCCGCGAGGGGGTTCGCCCCACCCTTTCTCTGGGGCCAACGTCCTGACTTTC.

This clonotype was seen more than once but under ten times. The chain uses TRBV7-3 and TRBJ2-3, with 8 bases fitting TRBD2. The ends lost 4 bases at V and 3 bases at J; junction bases unmatched: 9. The CDR3 runs to 16 residues. The germline CDR1 and CDR2 sequences are SGHTA and FQGTGA. DNA for the CDR3: TGTGCCAGCAGCTCCGGGACTAGGGGTTTGACAGATACGCAGTATTTT. This codes for CASSSGTRGLTDTQYF.

This clonotype was picked up many times. This rearrangement joins TRBV29-1 to TRBJ1-1, with D maybe TRBD1 (6 bases). The CDR3 covers 14 residues. The V end lost 4 bases, the J end lost 3 bases, and 15 bases lay between the germline ends. Germline V gene sequence: CDR1 SQVTM, CDR2 ANQGSEA. The CDR3 DNA reads TGCAGCGTTGGGAGCTGGGGGGCGGACACTGAAGCTTTCTTT. Protein: CSVGSWGADTEAFF.

At least ten counts were recorded for this clonotype. V and J are TRBV7-2 and TRBJ2-7; 8 bases line up with TRBD1. V lost 4 bases to trimming and J lost 1 base; unmatched junction nucleotides: 6. CDR1 and CDR2 from the germline V gene are SGHTA and FQGNSA. This CDR3 is built from 15 residues. CDR3 DNA sequence: TGTGCCAGCAGCTCCTCCCGGGACAGGTCCTACGAGCAGTACTTC. Encoded protein: CASSSSRDRSYEQYF.

The chain employs TRBV9 and TRBJ2-2; TRBD2 aligns across 14 bases. Germline assignment: CDR1 SGDLS and CDR2 YYNGEE. V dropped 3 bases and J dropped 7; count of bases not matched to a gene: 14. The length of the CDR3 is 19 residues. The CDR3 is CASSDPGTSGRVWDGELFF. The CDR3 DNA reads as TGTGCCAGCAGCGACCCCGGGACTAGCGGGAGAGTCTGGGACGGGGAGCTGTTTTTT.

This clonotype appeared a few times. The genes are TRBV19 and TRBJ2-3, with 8 bases identical to TRBD2. J was trimmed by 4 bases and V by 6 bases; bases with no gene match: 15. Germline values: CDR1 LNHDA, CDR2 SQIVND (reference sequence). The CDR3 extends over 17 amino acids. Here the CDR3 DNA reads TGTGCCAGTAGACTCGACGGCTTAGCGGGAAGGGCAGATACGCAGTATTTT. Translation: CASRLDGLAGRADTQYF.

This clonotype showed up many times. The chain links TRBV5-1 to TRBJ2-5, with 7 bases aligning to TRBD1. Germline trimming cut 2 bases from V and 5 bases from J; bases unmatched to any gene: 9. CDR1 SGHRS and CDR2 YFSETQ come from the germline V gene. CDR3 size: 15 residues. The CDR3 is CASSFQGGGLETQYF. In nucleotides, the CDR3 is TGCGCCAGCAGCTTCCAAGGGGGCGGTTTGGAGACCCAGTACTTC.

This clonotype showed up many times. The chain employs TRBV28 and TRBJ2-7, with 7 bases matching TRBD1. J gave up 2 bases and V 0 bases, and 7 bases lay outside the gene matches. There are 16 residues in the CDR3. In germline, CDR1 is MDHEN, CDR2 SYDVKM. The CDR3 DNA is TGTGCCAGCAGTTTATGGACAGGGTCGGGCCCCTACGAGCAGTACTTC. As protein: CASSLWTGSGPYEQYF.

This clonotype was found many times. V gene TRBV7-8 combines with J gene TRBJ2-7, with 9 bases lining up with TRBD1. The CDR3 contains 15 residues. V was pared by 2 bases and J by 6 bases, with 8 bases of the junction left unmatched. The germline CDR1 and CDR2 sequences are SGHVS and FQNEAQ. CDR3 in amino acids: CASSLNGQGLSEQYF. The CDR3 DNA follows: TGTGCCAGCAGCTTAAACGGACAGGGGTTGTCCGAGCAGTACTTC.

This clonotype came up many times. The chain uses TRBV7-9 and TRBJ1-1; D gene ambiguous. The CDR3 runs 16 residues. Germline V gene data show CDR1 as SEHNR and CDR2 as FQNEAQ (reference sequence). Trimming removed 2 bases from V and 4 bases from J, with 17 bases in between. This chain's CDR3 is CASSLRAAARSTEAFF. For the CDR3, the DNA is TGTGCCAGCAGCTTAAGGGCGGCCGCTAGGAGCACTGAAGCTTTCTTT.

The chain combines TRBV29-1 with TRBJ1-4, with D tentatively TRBD1 (5 bases). Trimming shortened V by 2 bases and J by 6 bases, and 10 bases separated the two germline ends. This CDR3 is 13 amino acids long. Germline CDR1 is SQVTM and CDR2 is ANQGSEA. CDR3 DNA: TGCAGCGTTGAATCGGGGGGTGATGAAAAACTGTTTTTT. It translates to CSVESGGDEKLFF.

This clonotype was detected ten times or more. Here the CDR3 DNA reads TGTGCCAGCAGCTTTTCCGCGTTGTCTAATGAAAAACTGTTTTTT. Its protein product is CASSFSALSNEKLFF. The chain recombines TRBV11-2 with TRBJ1-4; D is undetermined. Germline V gene data show CDR1 as SGHAT and CDR2 as FQNNGV. V lost 3 bases and J lost 3, with 11 bases in between. CDR3 length: 15 residues.

This clonotype is a singleton in its sample. The V call is TRBV7-3, the J call TRBJ2-3; 9 bases agree with TRBD2. Germline V gene sequence: CDR1 SGHTA, CDR2 FQGTGA. Germline trimming cut 5 bases from V and 2 bases from J; bases unmatched to any gene: 5. The CDR3 loop spans 15 amino acids. In nucleotides, the CDR3 is TGTGCCAGCAGCCCCTCTAGCGGGGACACAGATACGCAGTATTTT. Its protein product is CASSPSSGDTDTQYF.

This clonotype was counted at least ten times. Here the CDR3 reads CASSYRVSTGELFF. As DNA, the CDR3 is TGTGCCAGCAGTTACAGGGTTTCCACCGGGGAGCTGTTTTTT. The rearrangement joins TRBV28 to TRBJ2-2, with TRBD1 as a possible D gene (6 bases). CDR3 size: 14 residues. CDR1 is MDHEN, CDR2 SYDVKM, per germline. V lost 4 bases, J lost 4 bases, and 10 bases lay in between.

This clonotype has only a few counts. The V and J genes are TRBV27 and TRBJ1-1; D gene unclear. Germline assignment: CDR1 MNHEY and CDR2 SMNVEV (reference sequence). V lost 4 bases and J 2 bases, leaving 20 bases between the germline ends. This CDR3 contains 17 residues. The CDR3 DNA sequence: TGTGCCAGCAGTTCGAAGTCCGCGGGCGCATTAAACACTGAAGCTTTCTTT. Translation gives CASSSKSAGALNTEAFF.

This clonotype has ten or more counts. The V gene is TRBV30, the J gene TRBJ1-1, with D possibly matching TRBD1 (5 bases). The CDR3 has 13 residues. Trimming took 3 bases from V and 4 from J, leaving 12 bases between them. CDR1 and CDR2 (germline): GTSNPN, SVGIG (reference sequence). Here the CDR3 reads CAWSRAGGTEAFF. For the CDR3, the DNA is TGTGCCTGGAGCAGGGCGGGGGGCACTGAAGCTTTCTTT.

This clonotype was counted many times. V gene TRBV18 combines with J gene TRBJ1-4; D gene unclear. CDR1 is KGHSH and CDR2 is LQKENI in the germline V gene. The CDR3 consists of 13 residues. The V end lost 8 bases, the J end lost 5 bases, and 12 bases lay between the germline ends. The CDR3 DNA follows: TGTGCCAGCATGACAAATACCAATGAAAAACTGTTTTTT. Translating gives CASMTNTNEKLFF.

Worth noting for this clonotype: This may come from a read error, since a much larger clone is one base off. The chain recombines TRBV20-1 with TRBJ2-5; D may be TRBD1 (6 bases). The V gene lost 5 bases and the J gene lost 1 base, with 11 bases spanning the gap. Germline loops: CDR1 DFQATT, CDR2 SNEGSKA (reference sequence). This CDR3 is 13 amino acids long. CDR3: CSADQGFQETQYF. The CDR3 DNA follows: TGCAGTGCTGACCAGGGGTTCCAAGAGACCCAGTACTTC.

This clonotype was detected a few times. The chain uses TRBV19 and TRBJ2-7, with D unclear. Germline loops: CDR1 LNHDA, CDR2 SQIVND (reference sequence). CDR3 length: 13 amino acids. Trimming removed 3 bases at V and 3 bases at J, with 9 bases between. CDR3 bases: TGTGCCAGTAGTATGCAGGTTCACTACGAGCAGTACTTC. Residues: CASSMQVHYEQYF.